The 9 T cell receptor beta chains below come from one sample, sequenced in a study of CD8+ T cells in alopecia areata (dated by TCRdb to the late 2010s). The receptor library was made with the immunoSEQ multiplex PCR assay. To provide template for TCR sequencing, every sample had RNA extracted and reverse transcribed into cDNA. TCRdb took this table from immuneACCESS and kept in-frame rearrangements with V and J called. Such tables lack part of the clones; where checked against another copy, unresolved V genes explain under half of the gap, and the rest is unexplained. This sample holds roughly 150,000 clones; 55% to 65% were observed only once. Around 5% of the sample lies in the top ten. What was sequenced was CD4+ T cells sorted from blood. The origin of the receptors is a human donor in good health.

The V gene is TRBV15, the J gene TRBJ2-5, with D perhaps TRBD2 (6 bases). This CDR3 has 14 amino acids. V lost 0 bases, J lost 5 bases, and 10 bases lay in between. Germline CDR1 LNHNV, CDR2 YYDKDF (reference sequence). For the CDR3, the DNA is TGTGCCACCAGCAGAGATAGGAGCGGGGAGACCCAGTACTTC. This codes for CATSRDRSGETQYF.

CDR3 coding DNA: TGTGCCAGCAACCAACTAACGGCTCGGGAGACCCAGTACTTC. As protein: CASNQLTARETQYF. This chain uses TRBV2 with TRBJ2-5; D is unclear. CDR3 length equals 14 residues. V shed 7 bases and J shed 5 bases, with 17 bases lying between them. Germline lookup yields CDR1 SNHLY and CDR2 FYNNEI.

This chain joins TRBV29-1 and TRBJ2-3, with 7 bases matching TRBD1. Per the germline V gene, CDR1 is SQVTM and CDR2 is ANQGSEA. V dropped 5 bases and J dropped 2; count of bases not matched to a gene: 4. The CDR3 totals 13 residues. CDR3 sequence (DNA): TGCAGCGTTTACAGGGGTGACACAGATACGCAGTATTTT. Translated: CSVYRGDTDTQYF.

The chain is built from TRBV9 and TRBJ2-7; no definite D call. The V gene lost 3 bases and the J gene lost 7 bases, with 14 bases spanning the gap. Germline-derived CDR1 and CDR2 are SGDLS and YYNGEE. The CDR3 totals 13 residues. In DNA, the CDR3 is TGTGCCAGCAGCGCCAACACCCAGACAGAGCAGTACTTC. It codes for CASSANTQTEQYF. Full variable domain (remainder filled in from reference TRBV9 and TRBJ2-7): DSGVTQTPKHLITATGQRVTLRCSPRSGDLSVYWYQQSLDQGLQFLIQYYNGEERAKGNILERFSAQQFPDLHSELNLSSLELGDSALYFCASSANTQTEQYFGPGTRLTVT.

The chain carries TRBV19 and TRBJ1-5, with TRBD1 identical over 10 bases. CDR1 and CDR2 from the germline V gene are LNHDA and SQIVND (reference sequence). CDR3 length: 16 residues. The junction had 8 bases not matched to a gene; V was cut back by 7 bases and J by 2 bases. The CDR3 reads CASNPTGGSGNQPQHF. CDR3 bases: TGTGCCAGTAACCCGACAGGGGGCTCTGGCAATCAGCCCCAGCATTTT.

V usage is TRBV9 and J usage is TRBJ1-2, with TRBD1 as a possible D gene (6 bases). The CDR3 length is 15 residues. With 0 bases removed from V and 6 bases from J, the gap between germline ends came to 15 bases. Germline V gene lookup returns CDR1 SGDLS and CDR2 YYNGEE. The CDR3 loop reads CASSVASGGADGYTF. The CDR3 nucleotides are TGTGCCAGCAGCGTAGCTTCGGGGGGCGCGGATGGCTACACCTTC.

This clone occurred once. The chain carries TRBV29-1 and TRBJ1-2; 9 positions match TRBD1. This CDR3 has 13 amino acids. The V gene end was trimmed by 4 bases and the J gene end by 6 bases; junction bases not matched to a gene: 6. Per germline, CDR1 SQVTM and CDR2 ANQGSEA. DNA of the CDR3: TGCAGCGTTGGAGGGACAGGGCTGGATGGCTACACCTTC. Amino acid sequence: CSVGGTGLDGYTF.

The chain has TRBV6-6 and TRBJ1-5; 7 positions agree with TRBD1. V was clipped by 6 bases and J by 2 bases; unmatched bases: 4. This CDR3 comprises 14 residues. Per the germline V gene, CDR1 is MNHNY and CDR2 is SVGAGI (reference sequence). The CDR3 DNA reads as TGTGCCAGCAGCCTCCAGGGGGGCAATCAGCCCCAGCATTTT. It is translated as CASSLQGGNQPQHF.

The CDR3 region has the DNA TGTGCCAGCAGCTACGGGACAGGGTCTCGGTACGAGCAGTACTTC. Its protein product is CASSYGTGSRYEQYF. The chain has TRBV11-2 and TRBJ2-7; the match to TRBD1 covers 9 bases. The CDR3 has 15 amino acids. Germline lookup yields CDR1 SGHAT and CDR2 FQNNGV. With 4 bases clipped from V and 4 bases from J, the junction kept 8 bases outside the gene matches.